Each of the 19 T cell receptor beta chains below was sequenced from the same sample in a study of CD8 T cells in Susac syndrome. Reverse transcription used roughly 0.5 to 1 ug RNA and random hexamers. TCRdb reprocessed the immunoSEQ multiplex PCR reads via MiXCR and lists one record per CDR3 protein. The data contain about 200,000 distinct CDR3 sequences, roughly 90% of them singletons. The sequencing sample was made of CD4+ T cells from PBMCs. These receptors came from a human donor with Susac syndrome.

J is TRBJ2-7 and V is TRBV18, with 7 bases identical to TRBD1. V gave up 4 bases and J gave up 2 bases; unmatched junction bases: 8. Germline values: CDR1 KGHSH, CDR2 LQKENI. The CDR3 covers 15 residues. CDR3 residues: CASSQMTGSTYEQYF. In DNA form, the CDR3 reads TGTGCCAGCTCACAGATGACAGGGTCCACCTACGAGCAGTACTTC.

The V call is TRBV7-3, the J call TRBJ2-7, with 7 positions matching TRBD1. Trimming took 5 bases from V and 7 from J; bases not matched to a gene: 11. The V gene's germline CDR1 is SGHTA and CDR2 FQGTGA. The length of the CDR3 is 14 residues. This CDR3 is CASSPGTEPTEQYF. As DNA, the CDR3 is TGTGCCAGCAGCCCCGGGACAGAACCTACGGAGCAGTACTTC.

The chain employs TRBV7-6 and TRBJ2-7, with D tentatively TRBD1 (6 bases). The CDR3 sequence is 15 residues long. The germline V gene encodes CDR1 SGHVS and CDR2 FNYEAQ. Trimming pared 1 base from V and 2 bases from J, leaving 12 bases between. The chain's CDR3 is CASSLELRTAYEQYF. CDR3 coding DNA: TGTGCCAGCAGCTTAGAGCTCCGGACAGCCTACGAGCAGTACTTC.

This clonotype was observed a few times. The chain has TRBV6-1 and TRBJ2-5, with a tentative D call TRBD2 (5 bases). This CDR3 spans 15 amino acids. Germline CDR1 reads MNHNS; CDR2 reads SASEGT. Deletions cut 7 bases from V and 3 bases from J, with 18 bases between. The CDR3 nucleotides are TGTGCCAGCACCCTGGACTCCTACGGGGAAGAGACCCAGTACTTC. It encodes CASTLDSYGEETQYF.

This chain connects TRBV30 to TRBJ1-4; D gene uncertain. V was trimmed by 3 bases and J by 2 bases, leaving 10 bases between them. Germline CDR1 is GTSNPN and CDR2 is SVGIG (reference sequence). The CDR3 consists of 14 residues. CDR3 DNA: TGTGCCTGGAGCCAGACGGGCACTAATGAAAAACTGTTTTTT. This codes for CAWSQTGTNEKLFF.

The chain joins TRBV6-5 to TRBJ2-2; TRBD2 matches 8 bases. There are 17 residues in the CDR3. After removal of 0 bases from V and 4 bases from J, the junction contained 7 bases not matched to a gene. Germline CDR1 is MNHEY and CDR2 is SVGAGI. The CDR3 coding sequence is TGTGCCAGCAGTTACTCATACAGCGGGAGTATCACCGGGGAGCTGTTTTTT. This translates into CASSYSYSGSITGELFF.

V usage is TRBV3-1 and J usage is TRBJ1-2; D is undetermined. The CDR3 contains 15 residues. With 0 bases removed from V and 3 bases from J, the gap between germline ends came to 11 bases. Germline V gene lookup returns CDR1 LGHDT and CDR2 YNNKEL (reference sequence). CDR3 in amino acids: CASSQDLMGYYGYTF. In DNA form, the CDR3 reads TGTGCCAGCAGCCAAGATCTTATGGGGTACTATGGCTACACCTTC. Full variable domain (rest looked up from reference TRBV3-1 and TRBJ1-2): DTAVSQTPKYLVTQMGNDKSIKCEQNLGHDTMYWYKQDSKKFLKIMFSYNNKELIINETVPNRFSPKSPDKAHLNLHINSLELGDSAVYFCASSQDLMGYYGYTFGSGTRLTVV.

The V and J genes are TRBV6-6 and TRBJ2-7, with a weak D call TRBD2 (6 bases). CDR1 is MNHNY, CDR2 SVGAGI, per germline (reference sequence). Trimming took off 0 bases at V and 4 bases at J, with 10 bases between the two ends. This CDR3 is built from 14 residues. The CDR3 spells CASSYSIGRYEQYF. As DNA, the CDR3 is TGTGCCAGCAGTTACTCAATCGGGAGATACGAGCAGTACTTC.

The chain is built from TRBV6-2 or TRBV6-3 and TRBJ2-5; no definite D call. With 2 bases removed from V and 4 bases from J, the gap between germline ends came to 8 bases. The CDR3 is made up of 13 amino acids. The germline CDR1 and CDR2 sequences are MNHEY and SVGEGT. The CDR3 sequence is CASSYTVRETQYF. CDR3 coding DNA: TGTGCCAGCAGTTACACGGTTCGAGAGACCCAGTACTTC.

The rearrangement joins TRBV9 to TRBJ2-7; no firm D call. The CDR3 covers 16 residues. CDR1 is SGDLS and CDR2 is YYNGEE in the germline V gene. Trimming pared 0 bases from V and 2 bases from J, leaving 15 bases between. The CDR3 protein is CASSVGSRNVPYEQYF. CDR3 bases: TGTGCCAGCAGCGTAGGTTCGAGGAATGTACCCTACGAGCAGTACTTC. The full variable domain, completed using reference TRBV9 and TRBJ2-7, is DSGVTQTPKHLITATGQRVTLRCSPRSGDLSVYWYQQSLDQGLQFLIQYYNGEERAKGNILERFSAQQFPDLHSELNLSSLELGDSALYFCASSVGSRNVPYEQYFGPGTRLTVT.

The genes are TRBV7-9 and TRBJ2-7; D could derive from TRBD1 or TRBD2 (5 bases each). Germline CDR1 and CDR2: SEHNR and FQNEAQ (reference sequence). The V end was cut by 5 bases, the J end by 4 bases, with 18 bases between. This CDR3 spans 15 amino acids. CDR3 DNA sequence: TGTGCCAGCAGCCAGGGACCCTCCCCAGAATACGAGCAGTACTTC. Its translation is CASSQGPSPEYEQYF. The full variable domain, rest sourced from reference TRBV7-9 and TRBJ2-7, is DTGVSQNPRHKITKRGQNVTFRCDPISEHNRLYWYRQTLGQGPEFLTYFQNEAQLEKSRLLSDRFSAERPKGSFSTLEIQRTEQGDSAMYLCASSQGPSPEYEQYFGPGTRLTVT.

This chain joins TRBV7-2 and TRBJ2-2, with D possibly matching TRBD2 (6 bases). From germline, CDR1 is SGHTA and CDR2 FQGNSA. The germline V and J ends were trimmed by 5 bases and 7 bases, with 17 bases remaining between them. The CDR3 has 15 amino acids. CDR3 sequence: CASSPRLGGGGELFF. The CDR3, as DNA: TGTGCCAGCAGCCCACGACTAGGAGGAGGCGGGGAGCTGTTTTTT.

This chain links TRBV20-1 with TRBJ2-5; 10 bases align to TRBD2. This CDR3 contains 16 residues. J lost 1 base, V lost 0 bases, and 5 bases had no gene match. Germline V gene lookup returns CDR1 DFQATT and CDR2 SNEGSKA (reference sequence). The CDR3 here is CSAREGLALLQETQYF. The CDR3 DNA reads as TGCAGTGCTAGAGAGGGACTAGCGTTACTCCAAGAGACCCAGTACTTC.

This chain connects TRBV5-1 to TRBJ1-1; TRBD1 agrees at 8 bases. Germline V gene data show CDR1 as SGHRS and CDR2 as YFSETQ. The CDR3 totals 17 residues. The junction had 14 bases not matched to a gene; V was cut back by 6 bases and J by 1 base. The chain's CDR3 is CASIPSVAGQGNTEAFF. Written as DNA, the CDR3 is TGCGCCAGCATCCCTTCCGTTGCTGGACAGGGGAACACTGAAGCTTTCTTT.

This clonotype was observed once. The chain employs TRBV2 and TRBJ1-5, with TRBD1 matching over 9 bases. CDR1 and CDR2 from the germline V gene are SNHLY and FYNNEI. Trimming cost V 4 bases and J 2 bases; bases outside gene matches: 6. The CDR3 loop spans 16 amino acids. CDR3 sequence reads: CASSGGTGRGNQPQHF. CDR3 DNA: TGTGCCAGCAGTGGCGGGACAGGGCGGGGCAATCAGCCCCAGCATTTT. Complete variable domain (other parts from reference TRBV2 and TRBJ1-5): EPEVTQTPSHQVTQMGQEVILRCVPISNHLYFYWYRQILGQKVEFLVSFYNNEISEKSEIFDDQFSVERPDGSNFTLKIRSTKLEDSAMYFCASSGGTGRGNQPQHFGDGTRLSIL.

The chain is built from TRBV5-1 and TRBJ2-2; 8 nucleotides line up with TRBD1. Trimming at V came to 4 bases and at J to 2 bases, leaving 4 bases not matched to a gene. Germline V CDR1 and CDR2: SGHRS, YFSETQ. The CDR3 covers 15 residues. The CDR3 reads CASSRTGSNTGELFF. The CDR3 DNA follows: TGCGCCAGCAGCCGGACAGGGAGTAACACCGGGGAGCTGTTTTTT.

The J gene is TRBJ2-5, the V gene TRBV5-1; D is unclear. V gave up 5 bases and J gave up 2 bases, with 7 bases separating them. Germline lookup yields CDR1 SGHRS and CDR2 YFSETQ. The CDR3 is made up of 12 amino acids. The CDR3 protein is CASRKAQETQYF. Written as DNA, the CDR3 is TGCGCCAGCAGAAAAGCACAAGAGACCCAGTACTTC.

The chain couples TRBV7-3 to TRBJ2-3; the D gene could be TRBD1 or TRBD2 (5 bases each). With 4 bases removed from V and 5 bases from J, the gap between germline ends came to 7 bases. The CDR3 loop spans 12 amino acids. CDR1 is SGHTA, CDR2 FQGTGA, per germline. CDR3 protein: CASSSRGDTQYF. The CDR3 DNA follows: TGTGCCAGCAGCTCGAGGGGAGATACGCAGTATTTT.

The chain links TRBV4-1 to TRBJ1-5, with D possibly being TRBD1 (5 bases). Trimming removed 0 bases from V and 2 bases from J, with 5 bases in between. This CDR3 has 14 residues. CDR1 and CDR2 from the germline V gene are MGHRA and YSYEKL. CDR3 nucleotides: TGCGCCAGCAGCCAAGACAGGGGCAATCAGCCCCAGCATTTT. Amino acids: CASSQDRGNQPQHF.